This T cell receptor beta chain was sequenced during a study of T cell responses to AZD1222 COVID-19 vaccine. The CDR3 loop spans 14 amino acids. Germline CDR1 is KGHDR and CDR2 is SFDVKD. The V end lost 2 bases, the J end lost 4 bases, and 10 bases lay between the germline ends. This table comes from immunoSEQ multiplex PCR, and its TCRdb copy is limited to in-frame clones, with some not included. Here the sample spans 180,000 or so clones, around 90% being singletons. The sequences come from peripheral blood, collected 28 days after the second AZD1222 dose. The rearrangement uses TRBV24-1 and TRBJ2-5; D possibly uses TRBD1 or TRBD2 (5 bases each). This clonotype was sampled from an adult who received the AZD1222 COVID-19 vaccine. The CDR3 here is CATSDWGWGETQYF. The CDR3 DNA is TGTGCCACCAGTGATTGGGGGTGGGGAGAGACCCAGTACTTC.